Below, 9 T cell receptor beta chains from the same sample are listed, as sequenced in a study of T cells in pancreatic ductal adenocarcinoma. Selected pancreatic ductal adenocarcinoma patients had undergone surgery without neoadjuvant therapy. Here immunoSEQ multiplex PCR was the method, and the copy in TCRdb shows in-frame clones only, minus some. Here the sample spans around 100,000 clones, roughly 95% being singletons. The specimen was PBMCs. Source of these receptors: a human donor with pancreatic ductal adenocarcinoma.

V and J are TRBV7-2 and TRBJ1-2; no reliable D call. CDR3 size: 13 residues. Trimming pared 7 bases from V and 7 bases from J, leaving 16 bases between. From germline, CDR1 is SGHTA and CDR2 FQGNSA. As DNA, the CDR3 is TGTGCCAGCAACCTCATCTTCGGGGTTGGCTACACCTTC. Protein product: CASNLIFGVGYTF.

This clone has more than one count but fewer than ten. J is TRBJ1-1 and V is TRBV28; D remains unclear. Germline V gene sequence: CDR1 MDHEN, CDR2 SYDVKM. CDR3 length equals 14 residues. Trimming shortened V by 3 bases and J by 6 bases, and 14 bases separated the two germline ends. CDR3 region: CASSFGNKLPEAFF. The DNA for the CDR3 is TGTGCCAGCAGTTTCGGGAACAAGTTACCTGAAGCTTTCTTT.

The V and J genes are TRBV10-3 and TRBJ1-2; no clear D gene. V gave up 5 bases and J gave up 3 bases, with 10 bases separating them. Germline CDR1 reads ENHRY; CDR2 reads SYGVKD. This CDR3 comprises 13 residues. The CDR3, as DNA: TGTGCCATCAGTCGGGAGATGTACTATGGCTACACCTTC. This encodes CAISREMYYGYTF.

V usage is TRBV6-1 and J usage is TRBJ2-7, with D perhaps matching TRBD1 (6 bases). The CDR3 is 14 residues long. Per the germline V gene, CDR1 is MNHNS and CDR2 is SASEGT. Trimming shortened V by 6 bases and J by 4 bases, and 16 bases separated the two germline ends. The CDR3 reads CASSRQEVNYEQYF. CDR3 coding DNA: TGTGCCAGCAGCAGACAGGAAGTAAATTACGAGCAGTACTTC.

The chain combines TRBV4-3 with TRBJ2-3, with 9 bases matching TRBD2. CDR1 LGHNA and CDR2 YSLEER come from the germline V gene. After removal of 0 bases from V and 5 bases from J, the junction contained 9 bases not matched to a gene. CDR3 size: 17 residues. CDR3: CASSQDYLAGLKDTQYF. The CDR3 nucleotides are TGCGCCAGCAGCCAAGATTACCTAGCGGGATTAAAAGATACGCAGTATTTT.

The chain carries TRBV19 and TRBJ1-2, with 11 bases matching TRBD1. In germline, CDR1 is LNHDA, CDR2 SQIVND (reference sequence). This CDR3 has 15 amino acids. V was pared by 7 bases and J by 2 bases, with 6 bases of the junction left unmatched. The CDR3 DNA is TGTGCCAGTAACCCGGACAGGGGGCTGAACTATGGCTACACCTTC. Translating gives CASNPDRGLNYGYTF. The variable domain in full, completed from reference TRBV19 and TRBJ1-2, reads DGGITQSPKYLFRKEGQNVTLSCEQNLNHDAMYWYRQDPGQGLRLIYYSQIVNDFQKGDIAEGYSVSREKKESFPLTVTSAQKNPTAFYLCASNPDRGLNYGYTFGSGTRLTVV.

The rearrangement links TRBV5-1 to TRBJ2-1; D not resolved. Germline V gene data show CDR1 as SGHRS and CDR2 as YFSETQ. CDR3 length equals 14 residues. V was clipped by 4 bases and J by 6 bases, with 14 bases between them. DNA of the CDR3: TGCGCCAGCAGCCCAGTCAGGCTGGGCAATGAGCAGTTCTTC. The encoded protein is CASSPVRLGNEQFF.

The rearrangement uses TRBV30 and TRBJ2-5, with TRBD1 as a possible D gene (6 bases). The CDR3 has 13 residues. The V and J ends lost 5 bases and 3 bases respectively, with 13 bases between them. CDR1 and CDR2 (germline): GTSNPN, SVGIG (reference sequence). CDR3 amino acids: CAWGGQPKETQYF. In DNA form, the CDR3 reads TGTGCCTGGGGAGGACAGCCGAAAGAGACCCAGTACTTC.

This chain links TRBV5-1 with TRBJ1-3, with 8 bases fitting TRBD1. Germline V lookup: CDR1 SGHRS, CDR2 YFSETQ. This CDR3 is 16 amino acids long. Trimming took 0 bases from V and 1 from J; bases not matched to a gene: 3. The CDR3 reads CASSLGTGGSGNTIYF. In nucleotides, the CDR3 is TGCGCCAGCAGCTTGGGAACAGGGGGATCTGGAAACACCATATATTTT.